Described below is a single T cell receptor (beta chain) sequence and its context. The V gene's germline CDR1 is SGHDT and CDR2 YYEEEE. V lost 1 base, J lost 4 bases, and 6 bases stayed unmatched. The CDR3 contains 15 residues. The source of the sample is a study of cytomegalovirus exposure and HLA in healthy donors. Only in-frame clones appear in the TCRdb table, and some are missing; sequencing was by immunoSEQ multiplex PCR. Here the sample spans some 54,000 clones, 75% to 95% being singletons. The V and J genes are TRBV5-6 and TRBJ2-5, with TRBD1 identical over 8 bases. The sequenced sample consisted of PBMCs. The sequence derives from a man between 18 and 35 years old in good health and CMV-seronegative. CDR3 region: CASSLPGQGAETQYF. In DNA form, the CDR3 reads TGTGCCAGCAGCTTGCCCGGACAGGGCGCAGAGACCCAGTACTTC.